Below, one T cell receptor beta chain is given with its context. This entry comes from a study of blood T cell repertoires in COVID-19. Across the study: The analysed material was cDNA or gDNA that came from T cells, B-cell-depleted T cells, or PBMCs.

In the study's own analysis: Nucleated cell counts were estimated from reference gene primer amplification. Here immunoSEQ multiplex PCR was the method, and the copy in TCRdb shows in-frame clones only, minus some. The DNA gave D and trimming, while V, J and clone size come from that table. The sample carries roughly 200,000 clones, roughly 90% recorded once. The CDR3 has 17 residues. The V and J ends lost 5 bases and 2 bases, in that order; junction bases with no gene match: 12. CDR1 LNHDA and CDR2 SQIVND come from the germline V gene (reference sequence). The specimen was peripheral blood. The source is a man aged 70-80 years with acute or convalescent COVID-19. The genes are TRBV19 and TRBJ2-1, with TRBD2 matching 7 bases. CDR3 nucleotide sequence: TGTGCCAGTAGTCCTTCCCCCCTTGGACTAGCCTACAATGAGCAGTTCTTC. Translated, it gives CASSPSPLGLAYNEQFF.